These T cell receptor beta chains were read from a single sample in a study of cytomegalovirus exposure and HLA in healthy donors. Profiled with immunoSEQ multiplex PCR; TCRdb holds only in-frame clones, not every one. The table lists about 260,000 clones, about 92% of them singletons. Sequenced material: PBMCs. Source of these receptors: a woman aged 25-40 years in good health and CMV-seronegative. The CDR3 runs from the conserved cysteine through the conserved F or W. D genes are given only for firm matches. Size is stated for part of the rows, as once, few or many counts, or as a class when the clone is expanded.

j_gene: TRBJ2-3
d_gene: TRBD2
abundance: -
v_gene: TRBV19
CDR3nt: TGTGCCAGTAACCCGGGACTATTAACAGATACGCAGTATTTT
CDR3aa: CASNPGLLTDTQYF

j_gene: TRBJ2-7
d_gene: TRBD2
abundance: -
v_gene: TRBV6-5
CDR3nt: TGTGCCAGCAGTCCGAGGACTAGCGGGGCGAGGGAGCAGTACTTC
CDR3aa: CASSPRTSGAREQYF

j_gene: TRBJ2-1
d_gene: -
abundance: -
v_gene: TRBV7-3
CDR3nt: TGTGCCAGCAGCAATATCCCGGGGAATGAGCAGTTCTTC
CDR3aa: CASSNIPGNEQFF

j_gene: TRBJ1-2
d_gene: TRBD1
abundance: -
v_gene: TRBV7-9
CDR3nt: TGTGCCAGCAGCGCGGACAGGTCAGGGGATGGCTACACCTTC
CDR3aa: CASSADRSGDGYTF

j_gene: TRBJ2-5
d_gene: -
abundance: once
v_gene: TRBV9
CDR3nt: TGTGCCAGCAGCGTAGGAGAAAACCAAGAGACCCAGTACTTC
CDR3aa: CASSVGENQETQYF

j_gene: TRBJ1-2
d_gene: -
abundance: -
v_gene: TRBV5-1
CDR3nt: TGCGCCAGCAGCTTGTCCGCGGGAGGTGGCTACACCTTC
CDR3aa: CASSLSAGGGYTF

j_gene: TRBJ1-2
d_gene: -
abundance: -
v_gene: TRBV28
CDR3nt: TGTGCCAGCAGTTTCCGGGGGGCTGGCTACACCTTC
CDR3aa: CASSFRGAGYTF

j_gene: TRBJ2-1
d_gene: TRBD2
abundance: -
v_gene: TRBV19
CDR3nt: TGTGCCAGTAGTACCCAGTTTACTAGCGGGAGCTCCTACAATGAGCAGTTCTTC
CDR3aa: CASSTQFTSGSSYNEQFF

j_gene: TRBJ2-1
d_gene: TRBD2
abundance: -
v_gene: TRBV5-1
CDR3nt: TGCGCCAGCAGCTTGTGGACTAGCGGGACGTACAATGAGCAGTTCTTC
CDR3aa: CASSLWTSGTYNEQFF

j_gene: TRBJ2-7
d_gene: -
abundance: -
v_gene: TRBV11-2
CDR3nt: TGTGCCAGCAGCTTAGAAGGCTCGGGGGTTGTCTACGAGCAGTACTTC
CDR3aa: CASSLEGSGVVYEQYF

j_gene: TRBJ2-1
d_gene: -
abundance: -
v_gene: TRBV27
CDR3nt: TGTGCCAGCTCCTTGCAGGGTTACAATGAGCAGTTCTTC
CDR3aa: CASSLQGYNEQFF

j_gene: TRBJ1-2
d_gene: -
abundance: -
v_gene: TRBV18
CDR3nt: TGTGCCAGCTCACCTGGAGACTTGGGGTATGGCTACACCTTC
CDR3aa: CASSPGDLGYGYTF

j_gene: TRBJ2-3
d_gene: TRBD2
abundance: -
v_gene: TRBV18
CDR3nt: TGTGCCAGCTCAGCGGGGGGAGCGGCAGATACGCAGTATTTT
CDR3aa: CASSAGGAADTQYF

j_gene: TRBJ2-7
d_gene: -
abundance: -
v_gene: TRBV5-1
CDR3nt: TGCGCCAGCAGCTTGGCCTTAGGGGGGGCTAACGAGCAGTACTTC
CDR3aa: CASSLALGGANEQYF

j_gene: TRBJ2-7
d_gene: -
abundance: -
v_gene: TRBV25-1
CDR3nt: TGTGCCAGCAGTGGAGGAGTATCCTCCTACGAGCAGTACTTC
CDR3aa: CASSGGVSSYEQYF

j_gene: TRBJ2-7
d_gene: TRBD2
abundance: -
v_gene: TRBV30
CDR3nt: TGTGCCTGGAGTGTAAGCCTAGCGGGCATTTACGAGCAGTACTTC
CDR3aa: CAWSVSLAGIYEQYF

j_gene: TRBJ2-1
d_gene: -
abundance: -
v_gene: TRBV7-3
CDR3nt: TGTGCCAGCAGCTCAGGGTTCGGTGAGCAGTTCTTC
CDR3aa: CASSSGFGEQFF

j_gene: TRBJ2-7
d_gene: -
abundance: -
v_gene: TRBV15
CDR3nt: TGTGCCACCAGCAGAGATCGCCGCTCCGACGAGCAGTACTTC
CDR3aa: CATSRDRRSDEQYF

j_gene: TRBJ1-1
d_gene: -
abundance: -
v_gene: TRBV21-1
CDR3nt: TGTGCCAGCAGGATTCGAGTTGAAGCTTTCTTT
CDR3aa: CASRIRVEAFF

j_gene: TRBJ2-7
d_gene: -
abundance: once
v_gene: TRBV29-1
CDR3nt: TGCAGCGTCCTAGAGAGCTCCTACGAGCAGTACTTC
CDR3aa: CSVLESSYEQYF

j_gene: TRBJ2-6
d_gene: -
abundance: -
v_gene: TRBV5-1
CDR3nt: TGCGCCAGCAGCTTGGCCATAGCTGGGGCCAACGTCCTGACTTTC
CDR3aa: CASSLAIAGANVLTF

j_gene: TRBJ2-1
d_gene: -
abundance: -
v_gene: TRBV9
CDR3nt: TGTGCCAGCAGCGTAGAGGCCGGGCGGTACTACAATGAGCAGTTCTTC
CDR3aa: CASSVEAGRYYNEQFF

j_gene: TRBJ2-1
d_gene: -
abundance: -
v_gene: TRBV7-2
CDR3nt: TGTGCCAGCAGCGCCAACAATGAGCAGTTCTTC
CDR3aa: CASSANNEQFF

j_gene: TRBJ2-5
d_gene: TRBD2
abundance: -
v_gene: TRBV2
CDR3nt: TGTGCCAGCAGCCCGACTAGCGGTTACCAAGAGACCCAGTACTTC
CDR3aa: CASSPTSGYQETQYF

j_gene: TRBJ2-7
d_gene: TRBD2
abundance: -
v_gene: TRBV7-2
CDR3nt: TGTGCCAGCAGCTTAAGGACTAGCGGGAGTTACGAGCAGTACTTC
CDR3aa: CASSLRTSGSYEQYF